The entry below gives a single T cell receptor (beta chain) sequence along with its context. These data come from a study of cytomegalovirus exposure and HLA in healthy donors. Primers included in the PCR were 60 Vbeta and 13 Jbeta primers. Sequencing was performed with immunoSEQ multiplex PCR; in TCRdb, only in-frame clones are kept and a portion is missing. Of 170,000 or so clones listed, about four fifths were seen once; the top ten hold around 7.2%. The TCR was taken from a man aged 25-40 years in good health and CMV-seropositive. Input material: PBMCs.

CDR3 nucleotide sequence: TGTGCCAGCTCACCAGGGCAGGCCGGGCGGGGGATCCATGAGCAGTTCTTC. It translates to CASSPGQAGRGIHEQFF. V usage is TRBV18 and J usage is TRBJ2-1, with 7 positions matching TRBD2. The germline CDR1 and CDR2 sequences are KGHSH and LQKENI. This CDR3 is 17 amino acids long. The trim removed 2 bases at V and 8 bases at J, leaving 15 bases unmatched.